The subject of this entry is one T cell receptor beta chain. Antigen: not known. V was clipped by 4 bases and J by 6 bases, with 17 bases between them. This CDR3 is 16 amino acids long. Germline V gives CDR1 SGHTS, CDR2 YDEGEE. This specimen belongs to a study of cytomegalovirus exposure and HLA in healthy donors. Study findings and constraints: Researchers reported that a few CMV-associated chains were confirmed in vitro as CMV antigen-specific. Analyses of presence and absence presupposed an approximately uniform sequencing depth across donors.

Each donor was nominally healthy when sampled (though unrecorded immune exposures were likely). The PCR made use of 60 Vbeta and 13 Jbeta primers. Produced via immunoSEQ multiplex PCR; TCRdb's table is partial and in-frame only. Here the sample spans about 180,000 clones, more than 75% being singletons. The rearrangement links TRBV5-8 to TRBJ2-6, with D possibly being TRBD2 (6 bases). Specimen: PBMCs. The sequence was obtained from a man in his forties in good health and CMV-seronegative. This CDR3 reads CASSVGRTGEANVLTF. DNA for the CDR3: TGTGCCAGCAGCGTGGGACGGACGGGGGAGGCCAACGTCCTGACTTTC.